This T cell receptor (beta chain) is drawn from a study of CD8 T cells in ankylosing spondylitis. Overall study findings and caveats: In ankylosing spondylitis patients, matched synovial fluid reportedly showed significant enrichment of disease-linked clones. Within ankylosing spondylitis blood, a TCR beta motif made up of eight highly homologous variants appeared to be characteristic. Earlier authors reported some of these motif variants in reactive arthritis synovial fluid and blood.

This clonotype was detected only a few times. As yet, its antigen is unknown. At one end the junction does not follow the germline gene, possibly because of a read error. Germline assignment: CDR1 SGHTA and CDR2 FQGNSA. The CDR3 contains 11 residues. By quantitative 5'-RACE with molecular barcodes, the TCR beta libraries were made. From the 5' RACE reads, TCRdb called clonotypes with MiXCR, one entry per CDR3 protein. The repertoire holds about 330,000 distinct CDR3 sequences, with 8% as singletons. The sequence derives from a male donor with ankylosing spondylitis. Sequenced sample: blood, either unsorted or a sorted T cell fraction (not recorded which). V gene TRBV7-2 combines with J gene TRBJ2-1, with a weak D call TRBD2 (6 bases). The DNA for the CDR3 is TGTGCCAGCAGCTTAGTGGAGACTAGGGGTTTC. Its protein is CASSLVETRGF.